Included here is one T cell receptor (beta chain) sequence, with context. Its specific antigen is unknown. The record has no base qualities; no much larger clone is one base away. Peripheral blood CD8+ and CD4+ T cells from healthy donors, Susac syndrome patients and multiple sclerosis patients were profiled using high-throughput TCR beta sequencing. The multiple sclerosis controls were treatment-naive patients whose relapsing-remitting disease, either stable or active, fulfilled the revised McDonald criteria. Bulk CD8+ and CD4+ T cells were purified by magnetic negative isolation, while CD8+ TEMRA cells were enriched using FACS. Blood was collected in EDTA tubes and processed within 24 hours, with PBMCs isolated through density gradient centrifugation. PBMCs intended for TCR sequencing were cryopreserved in liquid nitrogen and were subsequently thawed in a 37 degrees C water bath. Purity of sorted or isolated CD4+, CD8+ and CD8+ TEMRA cells was at least 90%.

This sample is drawn from a study of CD8 T cells in Susac syndrome (dated by TCRdb to between 2017 and 2020). Broadly, across the study: Repertoire sequencing was used to test whether CD8+ T cell activation and differentiation in Susac syndrome was antigen driven. The study compared CD8+ T cell repertoire clonality among 12 healthy donors, around 14 Susac syndrome patients and 15 or so multiple sclerosis patients. The paper's findings and limits, for the study overall: The number of individuals in the TCR sequencing and HLA analysis was recognized as being relatively small.

V lost 3 bases and J lost 2 bases, and the count of bases not matched to a germline gene is 6. Sequences GTSNPN (CDR1) and SVGIG (CDR2) are obtained from the germline V gene (reference sequence). Taken from cysteine to phenylalanine, the CDR3 has 15 residues. The CDR3 DNA has 45 bases and is translated from base 1. RNA was extracted with the RNeasy kit and roughly 0.45 to 1 ug was reverse transcribed using random hexamers. The immunoSEQ multiplex PCR assay, covering 54 Vbeta and 13 Jbeta segments, was used to amplify TCR beta CDR3 regions. PCR amplification bias was corrected by using a synthetic template baseline for primer optimization and computational correction. As for the authors' bioinformatics: Reads were annotated to V, D and J genes per IMGT and analyzed with immunoSEQ Analyzer, keeping only productive sequences. To calculate clonality, Shannon entropy was normalized by log2 of the number of productive unique sequences and then subtracted from one. For each patient and control, public and private clones were evaluated within the 100 most prevalent clones. A clone was defined as Susac-specific if it was absent from the healthy and MS cohorts, from 950 to 1,300 published viral clones and from other ImmuneACCESS disease sequences. Starting from the raw public reads, TCRdb applied fastp trimming at Q25, assembled clones with MiXCR and retained in-frame beta chains. Each CDR3 protein appears once, grouped with its most common genes and DNA. TCRdb's processing, not the study's, gives the V and J calls here. This sample comprises about 60,000 distinct CDR3 sequences, approximately 96% of them detected only once. In total, the top ten clones hold 0.55% to 0.7% of the sample.

The rearranged segments are TRBV30 and TRBJ2-3, and 9 junction bases match TRBD2. The sequenced sample consisted of CD8+ T cells from PBMCs. This clonotype was sampled from a human donor with multiple sclerosis. The CDR3: CAWSRAGGPTDTQYF. The nucleotide sequence is TGTGCCTGGAGCCGAGCGGGGGGCCCCACAGATACGCAGTATTTT.